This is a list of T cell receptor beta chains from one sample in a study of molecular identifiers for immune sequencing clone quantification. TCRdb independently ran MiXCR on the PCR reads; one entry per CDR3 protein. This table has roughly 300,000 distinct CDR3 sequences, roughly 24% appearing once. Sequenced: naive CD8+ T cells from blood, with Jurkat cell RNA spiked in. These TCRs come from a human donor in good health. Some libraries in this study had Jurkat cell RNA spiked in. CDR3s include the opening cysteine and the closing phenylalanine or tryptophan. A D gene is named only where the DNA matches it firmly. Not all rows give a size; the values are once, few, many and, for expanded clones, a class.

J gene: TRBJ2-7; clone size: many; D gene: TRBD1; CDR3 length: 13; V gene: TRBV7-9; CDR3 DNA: TGTGCCAGCAGCCCGGGACAGCAATACGAGCAGTACTTC; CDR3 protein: CASSPGQQYEQYF
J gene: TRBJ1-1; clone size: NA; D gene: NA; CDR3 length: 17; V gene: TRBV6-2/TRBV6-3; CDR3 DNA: TGTGCCAGCATCTTCCCCAGCCCCCAACAGGGTAACACTGAAGCTTTCTTT; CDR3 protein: CASIFPSPQQGNTEAFF
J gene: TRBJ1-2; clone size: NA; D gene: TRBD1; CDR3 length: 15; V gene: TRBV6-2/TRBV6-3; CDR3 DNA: TGTGCCAGCAGTTTAACAGGGGCCGGGGCCTATGGCTACACCTTC; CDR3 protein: CASSLTGAGAYGYTF
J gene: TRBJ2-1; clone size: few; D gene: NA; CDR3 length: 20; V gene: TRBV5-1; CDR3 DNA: TGCGCCAGCAGCCTGCCCGGGGGCCCTCCTCTGGCTGCTCCCTACAATGAGCAGTTCTTC; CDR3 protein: CASSLPGGPPLAAPYNEQFF
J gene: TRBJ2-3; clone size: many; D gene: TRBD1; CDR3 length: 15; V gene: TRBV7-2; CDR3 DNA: TGTGCCAGCAGCCCCACAGGGGCCGTCACAGATACGCAGTATTTT; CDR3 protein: CASSPTGAVTDTQYF
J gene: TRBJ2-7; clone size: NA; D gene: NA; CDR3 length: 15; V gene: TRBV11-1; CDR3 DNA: TGTGCCAGCAGCAAAGCCGGAGGAGCGGGCTACGAGCAGTACTTC; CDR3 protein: CASSKAGGAGYEQYF
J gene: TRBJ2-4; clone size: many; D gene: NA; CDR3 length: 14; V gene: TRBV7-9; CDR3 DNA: TGTGCCAGCAGCCCGTCGACAGATAAAAACATTCAGTACTTC; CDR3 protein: CASSPSTDKNIQYF
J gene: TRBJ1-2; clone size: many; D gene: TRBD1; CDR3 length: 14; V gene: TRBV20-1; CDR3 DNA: TGCAGTGCAGACTGGACAGGGGAGGACTATGGCTACACCTTC; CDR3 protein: CSADWTGEDYGYTF
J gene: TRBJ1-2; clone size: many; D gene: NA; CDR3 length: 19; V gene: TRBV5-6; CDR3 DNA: TGTGCCAGCAGCTTGGTTTTCTTTGGGCTCGAAGACAGAAACTATGGCTACACCTTC; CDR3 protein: CASSLVFFGLEDRNYGYTF
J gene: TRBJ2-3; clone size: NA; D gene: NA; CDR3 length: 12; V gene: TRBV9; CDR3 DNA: TGTGCCAGCAGCATCTACTCAGATACGCAGTATTTT; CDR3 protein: CASSIYSDTQYF
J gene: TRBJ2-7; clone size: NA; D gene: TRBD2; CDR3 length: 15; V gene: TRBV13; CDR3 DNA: TGTGCCAGCAGCTTACTAGCGGATGATACCTACGAGCAGTACTTC; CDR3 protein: CASSLLADDTYEQYF
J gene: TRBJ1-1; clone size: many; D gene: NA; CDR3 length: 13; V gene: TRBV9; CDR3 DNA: TGTGCCAGCAGCGTAGATTCGAGCGATGAAGCTTTCTTT; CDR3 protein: CASSVDSSDEAFF
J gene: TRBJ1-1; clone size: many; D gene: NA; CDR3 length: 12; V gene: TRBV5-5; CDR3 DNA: TGTGCCAGCAGCACCGAATACACTGAAGCTTTCTTT; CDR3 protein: CASSTEYTEAFF
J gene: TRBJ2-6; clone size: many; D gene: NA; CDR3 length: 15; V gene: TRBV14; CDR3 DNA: TGTGCCAGCAGCCACGGGAAGGCTGGGGCCAACGTCCTGACTTTC; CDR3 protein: CASSHGKAGANVLTF
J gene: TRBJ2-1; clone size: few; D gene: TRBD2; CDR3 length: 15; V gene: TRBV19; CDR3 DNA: TGTGCCAGTAGTATCGGGAGCGGGGGACACGATGAGCAGTTCTTC; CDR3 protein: CASSIGSGGHDEQFF
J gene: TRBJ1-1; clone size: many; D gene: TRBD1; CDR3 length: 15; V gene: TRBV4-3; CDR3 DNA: TGCGCCAGCAGCTACGACAGGGGAATGAACACTGAAGCTTTCTTT; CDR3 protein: CASSYDRGMNTEAFF
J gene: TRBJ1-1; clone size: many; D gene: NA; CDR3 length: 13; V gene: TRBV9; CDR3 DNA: TGTGCCAGCAGCGTAGAGGTCGGCACTGAAGCTTTCTTT; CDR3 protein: CASSVEVGTEAFF
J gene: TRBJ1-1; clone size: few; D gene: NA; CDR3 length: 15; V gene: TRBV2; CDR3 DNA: TGTGCCAGCACTAAAGACAGGACCCAGGGGACTGAAGCTTTCTTT; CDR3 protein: CASTKDRTQGTEAFF
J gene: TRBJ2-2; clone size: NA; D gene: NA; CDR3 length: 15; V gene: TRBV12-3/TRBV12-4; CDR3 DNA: TGTGCCAGCAGTCCATGGGACCCCCTAAACGGGGAGCTGTTTTTT; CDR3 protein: CASSPWDPLNGELFF
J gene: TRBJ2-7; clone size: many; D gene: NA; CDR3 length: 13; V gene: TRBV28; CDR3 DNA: TGTGCCAGCAGTCCAAGGACAGCCTACGAGCAGTACTTC; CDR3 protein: CASSPRTAYEQYF
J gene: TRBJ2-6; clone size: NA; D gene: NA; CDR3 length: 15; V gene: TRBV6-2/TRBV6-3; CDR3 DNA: TGTGCCAGCAGTTACTCGGACAGCCCGGTACGGGTCCTGACTTTC; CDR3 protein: CASSYSDSPVRVLTF
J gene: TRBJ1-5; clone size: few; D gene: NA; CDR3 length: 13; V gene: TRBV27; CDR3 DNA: TGTGCCAGCAGTTACCGGGACAATCAGCCCCAGCATTTT; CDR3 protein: CASSYRDNQPQHF
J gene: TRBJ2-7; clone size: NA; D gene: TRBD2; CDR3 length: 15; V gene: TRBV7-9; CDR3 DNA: TGTGCCAGCAGCCAGGGGCCTAGCGGGAACTACGAGCAGTACTTC; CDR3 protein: CASSQGPSGNYEQYF
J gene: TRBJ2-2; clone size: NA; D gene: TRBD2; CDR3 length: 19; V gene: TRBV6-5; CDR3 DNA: TGTGCCAGCAGCCCCCATCTCGGACTAGGGTCCCAGAACACCGGGGAGCTGTTTTTT; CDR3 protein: CASSPHLGLGSQNTGELFF
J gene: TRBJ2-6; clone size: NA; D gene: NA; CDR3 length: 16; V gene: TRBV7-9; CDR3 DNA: TGTGCCAGCAGCTATCGGGAGTTCGATGGGGCCAACGTCCTGACTTTC; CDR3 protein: CASSYREFDGANVLTF
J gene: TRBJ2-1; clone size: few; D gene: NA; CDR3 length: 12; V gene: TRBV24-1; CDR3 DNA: TGTGCCACCTCGGGGGTGTCGAGCCAGCAGTTCTTC; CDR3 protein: CATSGVSSQQFF
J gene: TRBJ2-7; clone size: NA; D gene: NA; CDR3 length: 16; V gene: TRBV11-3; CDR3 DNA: TGTGCCAGCGTTGGGTCCTCGGGGGTGACCTCCTACGAGCAGTACTTC; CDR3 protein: CASVGSSGVTSYEQYF
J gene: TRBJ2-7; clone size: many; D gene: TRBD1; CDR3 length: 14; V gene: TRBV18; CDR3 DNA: TGTGCCAGCTCACCTCCGGGACAGGGGTACGAGCAGTACTTC; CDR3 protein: CASSPPGQGYEQYF
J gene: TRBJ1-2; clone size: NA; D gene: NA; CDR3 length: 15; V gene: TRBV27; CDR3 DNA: TGTGCCAGCAGTTTATCGGATCGAGGGGTCTGGGGCTACACCTTC; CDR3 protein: CASSLSDRGVWGYTF
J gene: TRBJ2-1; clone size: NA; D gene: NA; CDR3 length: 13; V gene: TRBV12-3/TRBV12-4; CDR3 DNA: TGTGCCAGCAGTTTTGGCTCCTACAATAAACAGTTCTTC; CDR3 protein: CASSFGSYNKQFF
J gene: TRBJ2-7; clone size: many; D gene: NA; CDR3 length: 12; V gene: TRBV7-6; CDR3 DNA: TGTGCCAGCAGCTCCTCAGCCTACGAGCAGTACTTC; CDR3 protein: CASSSSAYEQYF
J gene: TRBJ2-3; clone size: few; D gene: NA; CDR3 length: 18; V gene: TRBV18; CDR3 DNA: TGTGCCAGCTCACCCTCTACCCTTCCTGGCAGCAGCACAGATACGCAGTATTTT; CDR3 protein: CASSPSTLPGSSTDTQYF
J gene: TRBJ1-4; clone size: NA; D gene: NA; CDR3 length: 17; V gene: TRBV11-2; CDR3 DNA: TGTGCCAGCAGCTTAGTGGGCTCCAGCTTTCCGAATGAAAAACTGTTTTTT; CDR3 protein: CASSLVGSSFPNEKLFF
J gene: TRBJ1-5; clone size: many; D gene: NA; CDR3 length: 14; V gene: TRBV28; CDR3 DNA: TGTGCCAGTACCGTAGACCCCAATTATCAGCCCCAGCATTTT; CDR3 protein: CASTVDPNYQPQHF
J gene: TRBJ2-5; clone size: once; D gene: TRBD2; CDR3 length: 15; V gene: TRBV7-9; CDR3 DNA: TGTGCCAGCAGCTCTGGGACTACCTGGGAAGAGATCCAGTACTTC; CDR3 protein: CASSSGTTWEEIQYF
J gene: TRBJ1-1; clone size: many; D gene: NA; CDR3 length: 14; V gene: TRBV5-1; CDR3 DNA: TGCGCCAGCTCCCTCTCAGGGATAGGTACTGAAGCTTTCTTT; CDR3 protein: CASSLSGIGTEAFF